This T cell receptor beta chain was retrieved from a study of OX40 agonist ivuxolimab in advanced cancers. Across the study: The patients got ivuxolimab, which is an agonistic anti-OX40 (CD134) antibody.

This CDR3 spans 14 amino acids. Trimming took 2 bases from V and 5 from J; bases not matched to a gene: 5. Germline V gene lookup returns CDR1 MRHNA and CDR2 SNTAGT. Libraries were prepared by immunoSEQ multiplex PCR; TCRdb keeps only in-frame clonotypes and omits some of them. The table shows about 61,000 clones, with about 86% occurring only once. The origin of this receptor is an adult with an advanced solid tumor such as melanoma, head and neck, liver or kidney cancer. This chain uses TRBV6-4 with TRBJ1-2; 7 nucleotides align to TRBD1. The sequenced sample was CD4+ or CD8+ T cells sorted from blood, obtained in a trial of the OX40 agonist ivuxolimab. As DNA, the CDR3 is TGTGCCAGCAGTGACCAAGGGGGCAAGTATGGCTACACCTTC. This encodes CASSDQGGKYGYTF.